The TCR beta chain described here comes from a study of blood T cell repertoires in COVID-19. Study information: The samples span acute and convalescent COVID-19 from the United States, Italy and Spain. Nucleic acid was either cDNA or gDNA, and it came from T cells, B-cell-depleted T cells, or PBMCs.

Authors' methods: Cell counts per sample came from amplifying reference gene primers. The data were produced by immunoSEQ multiplex PCR, yet TCRdb's version contains in-frame clones alone and is incomplete. V and J calls and clone size come straight from that table; D and trimming were deduced from the DNA. The sample lists 240,000 or so clones, approximately 90% occurring once. This clone was found many times. Germline V gives CDR1 SGHDT, CDR2 YYEEEE. V was pared by 4 bases and J by 4 bases, with 10 bases of the junction left unmatched. CDR3 length equals 15 residues. The specimen was peripheral blood. The chain links TRBV5-6 to TRBJ1-2; 7 nucleotides match TRBD1. The TCR was taken from a woman in her 40s who had recovered from COVID-19. Here the CDR3 reads CASSAGGGAIYGYTF. CDR3 nucleotides: TGTGCCAGCAGCGCCGGAGGGGGCGCGATCTATGGCTACACCTTC.